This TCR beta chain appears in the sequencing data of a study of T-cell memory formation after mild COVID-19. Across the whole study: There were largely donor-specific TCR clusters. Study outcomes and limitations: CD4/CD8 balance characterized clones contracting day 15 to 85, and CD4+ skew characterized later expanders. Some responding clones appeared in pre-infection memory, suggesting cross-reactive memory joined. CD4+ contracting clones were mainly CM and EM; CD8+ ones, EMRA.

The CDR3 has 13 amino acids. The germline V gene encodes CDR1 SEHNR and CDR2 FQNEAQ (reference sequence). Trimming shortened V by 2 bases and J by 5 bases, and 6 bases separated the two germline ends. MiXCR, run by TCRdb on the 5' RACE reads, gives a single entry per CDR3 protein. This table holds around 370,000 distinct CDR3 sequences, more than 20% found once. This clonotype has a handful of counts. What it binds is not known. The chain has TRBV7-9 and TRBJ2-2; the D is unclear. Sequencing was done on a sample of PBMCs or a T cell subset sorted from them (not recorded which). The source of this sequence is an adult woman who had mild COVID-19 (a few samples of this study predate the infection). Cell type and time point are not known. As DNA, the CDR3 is TGTGCCAGCAGCTTATCACAAACCGGGGAGCTGTTTTTT. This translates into CASSLSQTGELFF.